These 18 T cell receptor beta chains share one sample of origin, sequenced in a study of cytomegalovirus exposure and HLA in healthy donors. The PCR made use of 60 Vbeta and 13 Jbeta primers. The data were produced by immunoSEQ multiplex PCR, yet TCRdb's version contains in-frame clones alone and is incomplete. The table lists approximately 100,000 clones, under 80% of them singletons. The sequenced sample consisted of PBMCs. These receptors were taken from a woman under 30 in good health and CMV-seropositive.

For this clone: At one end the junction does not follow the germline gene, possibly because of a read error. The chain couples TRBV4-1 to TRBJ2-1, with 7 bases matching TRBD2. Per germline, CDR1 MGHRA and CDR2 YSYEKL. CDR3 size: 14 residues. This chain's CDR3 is CASSQPAGYIEQFF. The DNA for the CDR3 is TGCGCCAGCAGCCAACCAGCGGGATACATTGAGCAGTTCTTC.

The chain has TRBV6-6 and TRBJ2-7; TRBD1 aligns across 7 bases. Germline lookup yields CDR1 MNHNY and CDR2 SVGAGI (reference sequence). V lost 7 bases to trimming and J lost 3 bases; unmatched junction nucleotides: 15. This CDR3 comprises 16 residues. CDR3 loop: CASTHPLGQDNYEQYF. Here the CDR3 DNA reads TGTGCCAGCACCCATCCACTAGGACAGGATAACTACGAGCAGTACTTC.

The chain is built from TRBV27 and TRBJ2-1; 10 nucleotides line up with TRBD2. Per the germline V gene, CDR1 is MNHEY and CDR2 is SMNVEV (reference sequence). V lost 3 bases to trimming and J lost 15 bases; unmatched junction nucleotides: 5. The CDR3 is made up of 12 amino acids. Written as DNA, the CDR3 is TGTGCCAGCAGTTTCGTAGCGGGGGGATGGTTCTTC. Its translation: CASSFVAGGWFF.

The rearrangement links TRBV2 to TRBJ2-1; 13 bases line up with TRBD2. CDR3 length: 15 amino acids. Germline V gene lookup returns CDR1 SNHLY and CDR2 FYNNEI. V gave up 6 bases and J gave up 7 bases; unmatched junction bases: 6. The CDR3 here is CASSATSGGENEQFF. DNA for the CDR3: TGTGCCAGCAGCGCTACTAGCGGGGGGGAGAATGAGCAGTTCTTC.

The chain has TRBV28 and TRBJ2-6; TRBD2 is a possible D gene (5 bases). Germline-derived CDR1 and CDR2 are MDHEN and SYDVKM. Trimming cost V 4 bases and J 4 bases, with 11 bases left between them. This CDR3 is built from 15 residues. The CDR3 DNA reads TGTGCCAGCAGTTCAAGCGGAGCAGGGGCCAACGTCCTGACTTTC. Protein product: CASSSSGAGANVLTF.

The CDR3 spells CASSPNPYRDNQPQHF. The CDR3 bases are TGCGCCAGCAGCCCTAACCCCTACAGGGACAATCAGCCCCAGCATTTT. The chain has TRBV4-1 and TRBJ1-5; tentative D call: TRBD1 (6 bases). The germline V gene has CDR1 MGHRA and CDR2 YSYEKL. Trimming removed 4 bases at V and 3 bases at J, with 16 bases between. This CDR3 has 16 amino acids.

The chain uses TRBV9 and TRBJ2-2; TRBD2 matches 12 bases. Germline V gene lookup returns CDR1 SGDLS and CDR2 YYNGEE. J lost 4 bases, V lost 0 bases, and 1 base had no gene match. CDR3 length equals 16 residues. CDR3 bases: TGTGCCAGCAGCGTAGGACTAGCGGGGGTCACCGGGGAGCTGTTTTTT. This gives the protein CASSVGLAGVTGELFF.

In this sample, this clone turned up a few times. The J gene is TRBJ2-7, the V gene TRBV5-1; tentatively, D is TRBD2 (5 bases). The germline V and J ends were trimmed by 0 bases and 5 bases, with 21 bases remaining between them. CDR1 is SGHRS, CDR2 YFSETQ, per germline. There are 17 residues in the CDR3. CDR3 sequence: CASSLAEGGPMLNEQYF. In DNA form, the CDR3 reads TGCGCCAGCAGCTTGGCCGAGGGTGGACCCATGCTAAACGAGCAGTACTTC.

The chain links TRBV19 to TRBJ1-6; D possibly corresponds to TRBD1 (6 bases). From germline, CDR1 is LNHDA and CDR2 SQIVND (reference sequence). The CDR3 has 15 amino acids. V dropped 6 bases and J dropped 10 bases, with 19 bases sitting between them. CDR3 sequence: CASRGQPGSGSPLHF. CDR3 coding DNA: TGTGCCAGTAGGGGACAACCGGGGTCGGGCTCACCCCTCCACTTT.

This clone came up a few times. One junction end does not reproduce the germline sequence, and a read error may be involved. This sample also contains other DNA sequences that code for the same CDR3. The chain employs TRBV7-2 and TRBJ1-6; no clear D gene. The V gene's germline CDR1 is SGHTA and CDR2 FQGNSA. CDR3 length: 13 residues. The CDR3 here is CASTLKRNSPLHF. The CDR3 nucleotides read TGTGCCAGCACCCTCAAGAGGAATTCCCCCCTCCACTTT.

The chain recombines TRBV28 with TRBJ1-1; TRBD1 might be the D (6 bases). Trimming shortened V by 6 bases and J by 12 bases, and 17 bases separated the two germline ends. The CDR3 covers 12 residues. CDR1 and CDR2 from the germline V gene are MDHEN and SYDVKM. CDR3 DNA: TGTGCCAGCAGCTCACAGGGTTTAGGGACTTTCTTT. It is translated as CASSSQGLGTFF.

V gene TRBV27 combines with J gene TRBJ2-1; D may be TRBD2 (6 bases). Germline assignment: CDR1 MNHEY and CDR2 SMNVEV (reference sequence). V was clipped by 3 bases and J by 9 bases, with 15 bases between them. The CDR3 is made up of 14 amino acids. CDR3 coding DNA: TGTGCCAGCAGTTTCATTCGGAGTAGCGGTGAGCAGTTCTTC. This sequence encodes CASSFIRSSGEQFF.

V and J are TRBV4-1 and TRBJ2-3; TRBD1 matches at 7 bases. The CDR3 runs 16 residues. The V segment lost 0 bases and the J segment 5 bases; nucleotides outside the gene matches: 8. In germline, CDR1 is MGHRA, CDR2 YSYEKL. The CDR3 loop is CASSQETGVRGDTQYF. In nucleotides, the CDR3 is TGCGCCAGCAGCCAAGAAACAGGGGTGCGTGGAGATACGCAGTATTTT.

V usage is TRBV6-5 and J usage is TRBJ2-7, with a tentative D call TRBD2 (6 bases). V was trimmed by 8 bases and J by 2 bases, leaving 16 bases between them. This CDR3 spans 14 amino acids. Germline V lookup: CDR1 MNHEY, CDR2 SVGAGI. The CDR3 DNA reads TGTGCCAGCGCGGGATTGGTAGCCGCCTACGAGCAGTACTTC. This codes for CASAGLVAAYEQYF.

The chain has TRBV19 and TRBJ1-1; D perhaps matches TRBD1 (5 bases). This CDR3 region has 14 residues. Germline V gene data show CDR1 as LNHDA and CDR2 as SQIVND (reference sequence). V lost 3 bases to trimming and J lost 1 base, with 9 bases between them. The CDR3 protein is CASSMAGRNTEAFF. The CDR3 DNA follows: TGTGCCAGTAGTATGGCAGGGCGGAACACTGAAGCTTTCTTT.

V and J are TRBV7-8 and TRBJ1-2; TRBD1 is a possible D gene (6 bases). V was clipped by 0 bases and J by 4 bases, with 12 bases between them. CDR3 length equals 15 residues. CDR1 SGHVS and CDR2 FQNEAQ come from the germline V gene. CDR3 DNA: TGTGCCAGCAGCTTAGCCAGGGGAGGGTTCTATGGCTACACCTTC. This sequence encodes CASSLARGGFYGYTF.

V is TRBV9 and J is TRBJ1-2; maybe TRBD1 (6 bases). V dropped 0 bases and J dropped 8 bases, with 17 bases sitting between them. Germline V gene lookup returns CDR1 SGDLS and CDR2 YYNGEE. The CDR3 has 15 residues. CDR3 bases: TGTGCCAGCAGCGTAGGCCGAAACAGGGTAGACGGCTACACCTTC. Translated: CASSVGRNRVDGYTF.

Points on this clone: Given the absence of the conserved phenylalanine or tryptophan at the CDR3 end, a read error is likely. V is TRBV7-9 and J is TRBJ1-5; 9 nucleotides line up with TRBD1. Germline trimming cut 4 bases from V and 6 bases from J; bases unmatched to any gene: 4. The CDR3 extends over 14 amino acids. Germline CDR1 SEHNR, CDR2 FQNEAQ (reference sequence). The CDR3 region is CASSSGQGFQPQHL. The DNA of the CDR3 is TGTGCCAGCAGCTCGGGACAGGGCTTTCAGCCCCAGCATCTT.